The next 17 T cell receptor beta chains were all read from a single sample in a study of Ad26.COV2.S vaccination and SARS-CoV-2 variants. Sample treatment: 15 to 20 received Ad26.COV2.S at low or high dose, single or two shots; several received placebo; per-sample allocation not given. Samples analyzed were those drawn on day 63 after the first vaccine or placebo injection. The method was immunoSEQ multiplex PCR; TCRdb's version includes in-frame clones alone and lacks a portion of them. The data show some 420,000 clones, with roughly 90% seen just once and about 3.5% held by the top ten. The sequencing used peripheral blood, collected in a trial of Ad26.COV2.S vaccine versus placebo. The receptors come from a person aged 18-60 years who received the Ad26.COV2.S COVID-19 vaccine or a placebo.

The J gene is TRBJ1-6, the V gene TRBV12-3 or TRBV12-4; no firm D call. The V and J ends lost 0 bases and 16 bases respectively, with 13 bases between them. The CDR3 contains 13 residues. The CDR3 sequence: CASSLAPAGVLHF. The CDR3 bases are TGTGCCAGCAGTTTAGCCCCCGCGGGAGTGCTCCACTTT.

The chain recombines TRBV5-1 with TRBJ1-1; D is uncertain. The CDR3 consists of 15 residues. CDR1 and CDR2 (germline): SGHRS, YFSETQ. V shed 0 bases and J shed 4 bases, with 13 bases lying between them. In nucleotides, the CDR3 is TGCGCCAGCAGCTTGGGGCGCAGGTTGGGCACTGAAGCTTTCTTT. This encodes CASSLGRRLGTEAFF.

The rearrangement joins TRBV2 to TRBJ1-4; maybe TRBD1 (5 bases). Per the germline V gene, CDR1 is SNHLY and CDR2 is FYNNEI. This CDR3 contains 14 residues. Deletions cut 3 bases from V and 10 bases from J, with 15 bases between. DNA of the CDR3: TGTGCCAGCAGTGACGGGCAGGGAAGTCCAAAACTGTTTTTT. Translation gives CASSDGQGSPKLFF.

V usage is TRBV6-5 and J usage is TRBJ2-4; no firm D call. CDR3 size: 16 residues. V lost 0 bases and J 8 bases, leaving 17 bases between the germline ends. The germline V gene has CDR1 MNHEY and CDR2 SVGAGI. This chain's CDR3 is CASSYSTGSSRDIQYF. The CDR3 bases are TGTGCCAGCAGTTACTCGACCGGCAGTTCACGGGACATTCAGTACTTC.

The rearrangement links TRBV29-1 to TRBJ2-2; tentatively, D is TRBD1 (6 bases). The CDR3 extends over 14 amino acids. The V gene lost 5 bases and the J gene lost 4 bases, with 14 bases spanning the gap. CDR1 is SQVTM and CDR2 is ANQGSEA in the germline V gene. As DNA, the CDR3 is TGCAGCGTTAACAGGGATCGGGGCACCGGGGAGCTGTTTTTT. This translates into CSVNRDRGTGELFF.

This CDR3 reads CAIRTGTGEGYGYTF. The CDR3, as DNA: TGTGCCATCAGGACCGGGACAGGGGAAGGATATGGCTACACCTTC. The chain uses TRBV10-3 and TRBJ1-2, with 10 bases matching TRBD1. The trim removed 6 bases at V and 5 bases at J, leaving 9 bases unmatched. CDR3 length: 15 amino acids. Per the germline V gene, CDR1 is ENHRY and CDR2 is SYGVKD.

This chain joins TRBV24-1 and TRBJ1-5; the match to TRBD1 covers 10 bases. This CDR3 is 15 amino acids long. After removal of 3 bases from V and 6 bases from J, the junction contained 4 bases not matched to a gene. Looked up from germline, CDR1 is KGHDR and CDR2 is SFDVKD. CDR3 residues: CATSDRDRGTQPQHF. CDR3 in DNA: TGTGCCACCAGTGATCGGGACAGGGGCACTCAGCCCCAGCATTTT.

CDR3: CASSLRATGTEAFF. The CDR3 bases are TGTGCCAGCAGCCTAAGGGCTACGGGGACTGAAGCTTTCTTT. V usage is TRBV5-6 and J usage is TRBJ1-1; the D is unclear. Germline V CDR1 and CDR2: SGHDT, YYEEEE. The CDR3 totals 14 residues. With 4 bases removed from V and 5 bases from J, the gap between germline ends came to 15 bases.

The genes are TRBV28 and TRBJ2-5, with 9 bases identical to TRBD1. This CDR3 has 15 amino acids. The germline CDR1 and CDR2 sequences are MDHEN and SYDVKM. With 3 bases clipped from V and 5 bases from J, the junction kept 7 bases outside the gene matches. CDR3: CASSFQQGAGETQYF. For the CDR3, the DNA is TGTGCCAGCAGTTTCCAACAGGGGGCGGGGGAGACCCAGTACTTC.

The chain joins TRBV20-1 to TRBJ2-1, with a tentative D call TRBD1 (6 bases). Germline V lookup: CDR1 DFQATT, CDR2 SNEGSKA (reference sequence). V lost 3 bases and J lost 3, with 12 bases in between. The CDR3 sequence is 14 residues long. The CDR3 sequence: CSASGGPLYNEQFF. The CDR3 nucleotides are TGCAGTGCTAGTGGGGGCCCCCTCTACAATGAGCAGTTCTTC.

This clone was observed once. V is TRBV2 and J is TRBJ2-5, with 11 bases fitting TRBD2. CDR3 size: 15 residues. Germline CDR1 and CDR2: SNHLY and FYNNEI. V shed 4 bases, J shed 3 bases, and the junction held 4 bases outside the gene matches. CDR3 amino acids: CASSVSTSGEETQYF. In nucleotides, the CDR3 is TGTGCCAGCAGTGTTTCGACTAGCGGGGAAGAGACCCAGTACTTC.

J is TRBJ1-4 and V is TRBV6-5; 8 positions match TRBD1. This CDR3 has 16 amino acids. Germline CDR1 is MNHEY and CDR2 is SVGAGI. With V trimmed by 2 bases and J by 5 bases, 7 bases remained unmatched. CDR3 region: CASSYGTGGRNEKLFF. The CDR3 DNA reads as TGTGCCAGCAGTTACGGAACAGGGGGAAGAAATGAAAAACTGTTTTTT.

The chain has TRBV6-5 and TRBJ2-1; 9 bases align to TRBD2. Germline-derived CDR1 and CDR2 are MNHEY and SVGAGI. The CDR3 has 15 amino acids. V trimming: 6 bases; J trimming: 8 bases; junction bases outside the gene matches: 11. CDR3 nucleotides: TGTGCCAGCAGGCGAACCGGGACTAGCAGGGATGAGCAGTTCTTC. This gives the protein CASRRTGTSRDEQFF.

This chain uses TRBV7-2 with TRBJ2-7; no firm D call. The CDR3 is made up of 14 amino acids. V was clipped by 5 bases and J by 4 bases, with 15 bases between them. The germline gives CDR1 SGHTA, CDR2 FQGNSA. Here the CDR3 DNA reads TGTGCCAGCAGCCCCAATCCCAGGCCTTACGAGCAGTACTTC. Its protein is CASSPNPRPYEQYF.

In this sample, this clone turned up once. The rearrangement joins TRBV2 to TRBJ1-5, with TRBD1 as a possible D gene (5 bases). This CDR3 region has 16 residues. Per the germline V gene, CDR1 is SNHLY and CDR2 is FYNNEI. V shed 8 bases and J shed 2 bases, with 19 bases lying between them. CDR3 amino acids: CASSDRTTGGNQPQHF. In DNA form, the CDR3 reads TGTGCCAGCTCAGACAGAACAACGGGGGGCAATCAGCCCCAGCATTTT.

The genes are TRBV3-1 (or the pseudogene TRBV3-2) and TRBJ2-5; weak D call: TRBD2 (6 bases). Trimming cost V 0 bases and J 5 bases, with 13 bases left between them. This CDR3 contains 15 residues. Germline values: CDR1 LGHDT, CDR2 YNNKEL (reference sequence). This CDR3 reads CASSQDRSRGETQYF. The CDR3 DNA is TGTGCCAGCAGCCAAGATCGGAGTCGGGGGGAGACCCAGTACTTC.

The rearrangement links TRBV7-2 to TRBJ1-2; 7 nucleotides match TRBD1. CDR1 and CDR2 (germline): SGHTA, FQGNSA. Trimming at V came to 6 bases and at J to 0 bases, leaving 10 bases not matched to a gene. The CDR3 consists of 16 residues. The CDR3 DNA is TGTGCCAGCAGGGGGTGGGACAGCTTAGCTAACTATGGCTACACCTTC. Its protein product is CASRGWDSLANYGYTF. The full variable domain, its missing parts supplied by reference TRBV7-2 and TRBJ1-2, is GAGVSQSPSNKVTEKGKDVELRCDPISGHTALYWYRQSLGQGLEFLIYFQGNSAPDKSGLPSDRFSAERTGGSVSTLTIQRTQQEDSAVYLCASRGWDSLANYGYTFGSGTRLTVV.